This entry lists 5 T cell receptor beta chains sequenced from one sample in a study of T cell responses to AZD1222 COVID-19 vaccine (dated by TCRdb to the early 2020s). Interpreted using the paper, the time point label stands for: baseline before first vaccination. Library construction relied on the immunoSEQ multiplex PCR assay. The immuneACCESS repertoire file appears here via TCRdb, limited to in-frame rearrangements. These files lack a portion of the clones; in checked studies, under half of the deficit traces to unresolved V genes, and the cause of the others is not known. This sample lists about 110,000 clones; less than 95% were detected once. Jointly, the top ten make up 7.8% of the sample. Sample: peripheral blood, taken on day 0 of AZD1222 vaccination. These receptors were collected from an adult in good health.

This clone was found a few times. Here the CDR3 DNA reads TGTGCCAGCAGCTTAGTTCCCCCTTCCCGCCGCACTGAAGCTTTCTTT. Translating gives CASSLVPPSRRTEAFF. This chain joins TRBV11-2 and TRBJ1-1; the D is unclear. This CDR3 is 16 amino acids long. The ends were cut back, 1 base at V and 4 bases at J, with 16 bases in the middle. The germline V gene encodes CDR1 SGHAT and CDR2 FQNNGV.

This clone was seen only a few times. The CDR3 DNA is TGTGCCAGCAGTTACCCGGGACTAGCGGGTAATGAGCAGTTCTTC. This encodes CASSYPGLAGNEQFF. The chain employs TRBV6-5 and TRBJ2-1; 12 bases map to TRBD2. Per germline, CDR1 MNHEY and CDR2 SVGAGI. V lost 2 bases, J lost 7 bases, and 3 bases stayed unmatched. CDR3 length: 15 residues.

The chain has TRBV6-5 and TRBJ1-2, with 7 bases that match TRBD1. Trimming removed 8 bases from V and 0 bases from J; junction bases left unmatched: 3. Germline V gene data show CDR1 as MNHEY and CDR2 as SVGAGI. There are 13 residues in the CDR3. CDR3 DNA: TGTGCCAGCGGACAGGACGCTAACTATGGCTACACCTTC. This gives the protein CASGQDANYGYTF.

The rearrangement links TRBV30 to TRBJ1-6, with unresolved D. The CDR3 covers 13 residues. Germline values: CDR1 GTSNPN, CDR2 SVGIG (reference sequence). Trimming took 2 bases from V and 4 from J, leaving 6 bases between them. The CDR3: CAWSTAYNSPLHF. The CDR3 DNA reads as TGTGCCTGGAGTACAGCGTATAATTCACCCCTCCACTTT.

CDR3 nucleotides: TGTGCCAGCACCGTGGCCGGGACAGGGAGAAACGAGCAGTACTTC. It is translated as CASTVAGTGRNEQYF. This chain joins TRBV25-1 and TRBJ2-7; TRBD1 aligns across 9 bases. CDR3 length: 15 residues. With V trimmed by 7 bases and J by 5 bases, 12 bases remained unmatched. Germline CDR1 reads MGHDK; CDR2 reads SYGVNS.